This entry lists 26 T cell receptor beta chains sequenced from one sample in a study of T cell responses to AZD1222 COVID-19 vaccine. Measured with immunoSEQ multiplex PCR; TCRdb has only the in-frame clones, and not every one. The sample lists some 110,000 clones; roughly 87% were seen once. Sequenced here: peripheral blood, sampled 28 days after the second AZD1222 dose. These TCRs come from an adult who received the AZD1222 COVID-19 vaccine.

The chain joins TRBV4-1 to TRBJ2-7; no firm D call. The V end lost 3 bases, the J end lost 0 bases, and 9 bases lay between the germline ends. CDR1 and CDR2 (germline): MGHRA, YSYEKL. The CDR3 is 14 amino acids. CDR3 DNA: TGCGCCAGCAGCCACCCTGGGAACTCCTACGAGCAGTACTTC. Encoded protein: CASSHPGNSYEQYF.

CDR3 sequence: CASSLAYDGASYEQYF. For the CDR3, the DNA is TGTGCCAGCAGCTTAGCGTATGACGGGGCCTCCTACGAGCAGTACTTC. The V call is TRBV7-2, the J call TRBJ2-7; D may match TRBD1 or TRBD2 (5 bases each). The germline V gene encodes CDR1 SGHTA and CDR2 FQGNSA. Trimming left V 0 bases short and J 0 bases short, with 12 bases between. This CDR3 comprises 16 residues.

The rearrangement uses TRBV5-4 and TRBJ2-3; 7 positions agree with TRBD1. Losses at the gene ends were 4 bases for V and 0 bases for J; bases not matched to a gene: 5. Germline CDR1 reads SGHNT; CDR2 reads YYREEE (reference sequence). This CDR3 is 15 amino acids long. The CDR3 DNA reads as TGTGCCAGCAGCCTGCCGACAGGGAGCACAGATACGCAGTATTTT. It is translated as CASSLPTGSTDTQYF.

The chain employs TRBV5-1 and TRBJ2-3; tentative D call: TRBD1 (6 bases). The germline V and J ends were trimmed by 1 base and 3 bases, with 15 bases remaining between them. Germline loops: CDR1 SGHRS, CDR2 YFSETQ. This CDR3 comprises 16 residues. CDR3 in amino acids: CASSLQSSRGTDTQYF. The CDR3 nucleotides are TGCGCCAGCAGCTTGCAGTCTTCAAGGGGGACAGATACGCAGTATTTT.

The V call is TRBV13, the J call TRBJ2-5; 8 positions match TRBD2. With V trimmed by 6 bases and J by 5 bases, 8 bases remained unmatched. The germline gives CDR1 PRHDT, CDR2 FYEKMQ (reference sequence). The CDR3 sequence is 14 residues long. The CDR3, as DNA: TGTGCCAGCAGGGGTAGCGGGGCCCCCGAGACCCAGTACTTC. Translated, it gives CASRGSGAPETQYF.

The V call is TRBV28, the J call TRBJ2-2, with D hard to call. The CDR3 runs to 14 residues. V gave up 2 bases and J gave up 4 bases, with 8 bases separating them. Germline V gives CDR1 MDHEN, CDR2 SYDVKM. CDR3 sequence reads: CASSLQAVTGELFF. The CDR3 region has the DNA TGTGCCAGCAGTTTACAGGCCGTCACCGGGGAGCTGTTTTTT. Full variable domain (outside the CDR3, taken from reference TRBV28 and TRBJ2-2): DVKVTQSSRYLVKRTGEKVFLECVQDMDHENMFWYRQDPGLGLRLIYFSYDVKMKEKGDIPEGYSVSREKKERFSLILESASTNQTSMYLCASSLQAVTGELFFGEGSRLTVL.

As regards this clone: One end of the junction is discordant with germline, which a read error may explain. This chain links TRBV7-7 with TRBJ1-1; no clear D gene. The CDR3 totals 13 residues. The V gene's germline CDR1 is SSHAT and CDR2 FNYEAQ (reference sequence). CDR3 sequence: CASSPYEGTEAFF. CDR3 DNA: TGTGCTAGCAGCCCCTACGAGGGCACCGAAGCTTTCTTT.

This chain joins TRBV5-4 and TRBJ1-2, with D perhaps TRBD1 (6 bases). Between the trimmed V and J ends, which lost 6 bases and 2 bases, there was a span of 14 bases. The CDR3 is 14 residues long. CDR1 is SGHNT and CDR2 is YYREEE in the germline V gene (reference sequence). DNA of the CDR3: TGTGCCAGCACCCGGGACACCCTAAACTATGGCTACACCTTC. Translated, it gives CASTRDTLNYGYTF.

The chain employs TRBV19 and TRBJ2-7; 8 nucleotides match TRBD1. CDR1 is LNHDA and CDR2 is SQIVND in the germline V gene (reference sequence). The CDR3 extends over 12 amino acids. V trimming: 8 bases; J trimming: 3 bases; junction bases outside the gene matches: 3. Written as DNA, the CDR3 is TGTGCCAGTCAACAGGGGGACTACGAGCAGTACTTC. It is translated as CASQQGDYEQYF.

This rearrangement joins TRBV21-1 to TRBJ2-7. TRBV21-1 is noted as a pseudogene. The CDR3 consists of 18 residues. The CDR3 sequence: CASSKDTRIRGATYEQYF. In nucleotides, the CDR3 is TGTGCCAGCAGCAAAGATACTAGAATAAGGGGGGCCACCTACGAGCAGTACTTC.

The chain links TRBV7-8 to TRBJ1-4; D is unclear. The CDR3 spans 12 residues. Trimming stripped 1 base from V and 8 bases from J, with 5 bases between. Germline V gives CDR1 SGHVS, CDR2 FQNEAQ. CDR3 residues: CASSLEEEKLFF. CDR3 bases: TGTGCCAGCAGCTTAGAGGAGGAAAAACTGTTTTTT.

The chain recombines TRBV7-2 with TRBJ1-4, with D perhaps TRBD1 (5 bases). The germline gives CDR1 SGHTA, CDR2 FQGNSA. This CDR3 is 13 amino acids long. The V end was cut by 0 bases, the J end by 7 bases, with 6 bases between. The CDR3 nucleotides read TGTGCCAGCAGCTTAGCCGGGGGTGAAAAACTGTTTTTT. The encoded protein is CASSLAGGEKLFF.

The chain recombines TRBV28 with TRBJ1-4; 8 nucleotides agree with TRBD1. The junction had 8 bases not matched to a gene; V was cut back by 4 bases and J by 7 bases. In germline, CDR1 is MDHEN, CDR2 SYDVKM. The CDR3 consists of 15 residues. CDR3 nucleotides: TGTGCCAGCAGTTCGGGGGGGACAGGAGGTGAAAAACTGTTTTTT. This encodes CASSSGGTGGEKLFF.

The rearrangement uses TRBV11-1 and TRBJ2-7; TRBD1 matches at 7 bases. V shed 3 bases, J shed 1 base, and the junction held 3 bases outside the gene matches. The V gene's germline CDR1 is SGHAT and CDR2 FQDESV (reference sequence). This CDR3 comprises 14 residues. In DNA form, the CDR3 reads TGTGCCAGCAGCTTTGACAGGGCTTCCTACGAGCAGTACTTC. Translated: CASSFDRASYEQYF.

V is TRBV5-1 and J is TRBJ1-3, with a weak D call TRBD1 (5 bases). The CDR3 has 15 amino acids. Germline V CDR1 and CDR2: SGHRS, YFSETQ. V was clipped by 4 bases and J by 0 bases, with 11 bases between them. This CDR3 is CASSEEGFSGNTIYF. The CDR3 DNA follows: TGCGCCAGCAGCGAAGAGGGGTTCTCTGGAAACACCATATATTTT.

V usage is TRBV3-1 (or the pseudogene TRBV3-2) and J usage is TRBJ2-2, with unresolved D. CDR1 and CDR2 from the germline V gene are LGHDT and YNNKEL (reference sequence). Trimming cost V 1 base and J 6 bases, with 6 bases left between them. The CDR3 loop spans 13 amino acids. CDR3 coding DNA: TGTGCCAGCAGCCAAGCGGGTTCCGGGGAGCTGTTTTTT. Translated: CASSQAGSGELFF.

CDR3 protein: CASSLSAGNTGELFF. The CDR3 coding sequence is TGTGCCAGCAGCTTGTCAGCTGGTAACACCGGGGAGCTGTTTTTT. This sequence joins TRBV7-9 and TRBJ2-2; D remains unclear. The CDR3 runs 15 residues. The V end lost 3 bases, the J end lost 2 bases, and 10 bases lay between the germline ends. CDR1 and CDR2 (germline): SEHNR, FQNEAQ (reference sequence). Based on the CDR3 plus reference TRBV7-9 and TRBJ2-2, the full variable domain is DTGVSQNPRHKITKRGQNVTFRCDPISEHNRLYWYRQTLGQGPEFLTYFQNEAQLEKSRLLSDRFSAERPKGSFSTLEIQRTEQGDSAMYLCASSLSAGNTGELFFGEGSRLTVL.

This chain uses TRBV7-9 with TRBJ1-5; 8 nucleotides match TRBD1. The V gene end was trimmed by 1 base and the J gene end by 3 bases; junction bases not matched to a gene: 2. The CDR3 extends over 15 amino acids. The germline V gene encodes CDR1 SEHNR and CDR2 FQNEAQ (reference sequence). The CDR3 DNA follows: TGTGCCAGCAGCTTAGGGACAGGGCCCAATCAGCCCCAGCATTTT. Protein product: CASSLGTGPNQPQHF.

The chain joins TRBV7-2 to TRBJ1-2; no definite D call. Germline lookup yields CDR1 SGHTA and CDR2 FQGNSA. CDR3 length: 14 residues. Between the trimmed V and J ends, which lost 5 bases and 4 bases, there was a span of 14 bases. CDR3: CASSIRSLAYGYTF. The CDR3, as DNA: TGTGCCAGCAGCATCCGGTCCCTAGCCTATGGCTACACCTTC.

This rearrangement joins TRBV9 to TRBJ2-3; 7 bases align to TRBD2. Germline V gene lookup returns CDR1 SGDLS and CDR2 YYNGEE. V gave up 2 bases and J gave up 2 bases; unmatched junction bases: 11. There are 17 residues in the CDR3. CDR3 coding DNA: TGTGCCAGCAGCGTCGGGGGGTTGTACGTCTCCACAGATACGCAGTATTTT. This encodes CASSVGGLYVSTDTQYF.

V usage is TRBV27 and J usage is TRBJ2-3; D not resolved. The CDR3 has 16 amino acids. Germline V gene sequence: CDR1 MNHEY, CDR2 SMNVEV (reference sequence). The V end was cut by 5 bases, the J end by 4 bases, with 19 bases between. This chain's CDR3 is CASSEDVGRAPDTQYF. CDR3 DNA sequence: TGTGCCAGCAGTGAGGACGTAGGCAGAGCGCCAGATACGCAGTATTTT.

The sample holds a few counts of this clone. The gene calls are TRBV3-1 (or the pseudogene TRBV3-2) and TRBJ2-4; the match to TRBD2 covers 8 bases. V was pared by 8 bases and J by 9 bases, with 9 bases of the junction left unmatched. Germline values: CDR1 LGHDT, CDR2 YNNKEL (reference sequence). This CDR3 has 13 residues. Here the CDR3 DNA reads TGTGCCAGCCGGGGGGGGTATTGGAGCATTCAGTACTTC. This codes for CASRGGYWSIQYF.

A few counts support this clone. The chain is built from TRBV27 and TRBJ2-7; D gene ambiguous. V was shortened by 4 bases and J by 4 bases, with 11 bases between the two germline ends. The CDR3 has 13 residues. Germline CDR1 and CDR2: MNHEY and SMNVEV (reference sequence). This CDR3 is CASSYSPEYEQYF. DNA for the CDR3: TGTGCCAGCAGTTACTCCCCTGAGTACGAGCAGTACTTC.

This clone is a singleton in its sample. The genes are TRBV5-1 and TRBJ2-7; TRBD1 agrees at 7 bases. Trimming removed 0 bases from V and 2 bases from J; junction bases left unmatched: 5. The CDR3 is 15 amino acids. Germline V gives CDR1 SGHRS, CDR2 YFSETQ. CDR3 in DNA: TGCGCCAGCAGCTTGGCCGAGACAGGGCCCTACGAGCAGTACTTC. It encodes CASSLAETGPYEQYF.

This clone was found once. This chain links TRBV2 with TRBJ2-7; no clear D. CDR1 SNHLY and CDR2 FYNNEI come from the germline V gene. The V end was cut by 6 bases, the J end by 3 bases, with 6 bases between. This CDR3 is built from 11 residues. CDR3 protein: CASRESYEQYF. The DNA of the CDR3 is TGTGCCAGCAGGGAGAGCTACGAGCAGTACTTC.

The V and J genes are TRBV6-2 or TRBV6-3 and TRBJ1-5; tentative D call: TRBD1 (6 bases). The V and J ends lost 0 bases and 6 bases respectively, with 12 bases between them. This CDR3 contains 15 residues. Germline assignment: CDR1 MNHEY and CDR2 SVGEGT. Here the CDR3 DNA reads TGTGCCAGCAGTTACTCGATGACAGGCAGTCAGCCCCAGCATTTT. Protein sequence: CASSYSMTGSQPQHF.